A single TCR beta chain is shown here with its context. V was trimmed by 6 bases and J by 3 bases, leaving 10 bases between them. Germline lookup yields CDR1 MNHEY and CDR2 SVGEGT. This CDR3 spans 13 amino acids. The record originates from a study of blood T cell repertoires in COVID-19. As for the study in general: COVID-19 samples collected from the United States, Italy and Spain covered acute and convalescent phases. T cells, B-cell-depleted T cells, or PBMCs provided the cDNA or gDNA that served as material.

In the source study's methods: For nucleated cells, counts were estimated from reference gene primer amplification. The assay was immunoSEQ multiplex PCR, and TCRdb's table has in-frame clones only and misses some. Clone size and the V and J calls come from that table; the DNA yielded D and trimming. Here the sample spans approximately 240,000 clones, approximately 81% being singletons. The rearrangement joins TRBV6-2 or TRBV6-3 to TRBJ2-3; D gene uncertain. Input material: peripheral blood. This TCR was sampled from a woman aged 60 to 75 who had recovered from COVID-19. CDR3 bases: TGTGCCAGCAGCCCCATGACTACAGATACGCAGTATTTT. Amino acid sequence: CASSPMTTDTQYF.